Below are 7 T cell receptor beta chains sequenced from a single sample in a study of blood T cells in healthy people across ages. A J-beta primer mix and a sample-barcoded 5' primer were used in a second PCR of about 7 to 12 cycles. A single record per CDR3 protein comes from TCRdb applying MiXCR to the 5' RACE reads. Among 850,000 to 1,300,000 distinct CDR3 sequences listed, more than 40% were seen once. The source material was blood. These receptor sequences come from an older woman in good health.

The CDR3 spells CATSKHHGTGDSYEQFF. For the CDR3, the DNA is TGTGCCACCAGCAAGCACCACGGGACAGGGGACTCCTATGAGCAGTTCTTC. The V and J genes are TRBV15 and TRBJ2-1, with TRBD1 identical over 10 bases. V gave up 4 bases and J gave up 8 bases; unmatched junction bases: 14. This CDR3 is built from 17 residues. Germline assignment: CDR1 LNHNV and CDR2 YYDKDF (reference sequence).

This clonotype was observed a few times. The gene calls are TRBV20-1 and TRBJ2-7; no clear D. There are 13 residues in the CDR3. Trimming left V 6 bases short and J 2 bases short, with 14 bases between. From germline, CDR1 is DFQATT and CDR2 SNEGSKA (reference sequence). The CDR3 DNA sequence: TGCAGTGCCGCGACTTTAGACGCCTACGAGCAGTACTTC. As protein: CSAATLDAYEQYF.

The chain has TRBV9 and TRBJ1-1; no clear D gene. The CDR3 is made up of 13 amino acids. V lost 2 bases to trimming and J lost 3 bases, with 8 bases between them. The germline V gene has CDR1 SGDLS and CDR2 YYNGEE. The CDR3 sequence is CASSVRMDTEAFF. The CDR3 DNA is TGTGCCAGCAGCGTCCGGATGGACACTGAAGCTTTCTTT.

This rearrangement joins TRBV12-3 or TRBV12-4 to TRBJ2-7; 8 bases are a match to TRBD1. V dropped 5 bases and J dropped 7; count of bases not matched to a gene: 7. The CDR3 spans 13 residues. In nucleotides, the CDR3 is TGTGCCAGCAGTCGGGACAGGACGGATGAGCAGTACTTC. It translates to CASSRDRTDEQYF.

The J gene is TRBJ1-6, the V gene TRBV7-9; TRBD1 agrees at 9 bases. Per the germline V gene, CDR1 is SEHNR and CDR2 is FQNEAQ (reference sequence). The CDR3 covers 15 residues. With V trimmed by 1 base and J by 6 bases, 1 base remained unmatched. For the CDR3, the DNA is TGTGCCAGCAGCTTAGGGGGACAGGGTAATTCACCCCTCCACTTT. Its translation: CASSLGGQGNSPLHF.

This clonotype showed up just a few times. CDR3 sequence (DNA): TGCAGTGCCCAGGGACAGGACTTCTCTGGGGCCAACGTCCTGACTTTC. It encodes CSAQGQDFSGANVLTF. The chain recombines TRBV20-1 with TRBJ2-6; 8 nucleotides agree with TRBD1. The CDR3 loop spans 16 amino acids. Germline-derived CDR1 and CDR2 are DFQATT and SNEGSKA (reference sequence). The junction had 7 bases not matched to a gene; V was cut back by 6 bases and J by 0 bases.

This clonotype occurred a few times. The gene calls are TRBV7-2 and TRBJ1-2; D gene unclear. Trimming took 5 bases from V and 4 from J, leaving 11 bases between them. Germline V gene sequence: CDR1 SGHTA, CDR2 FQGNSA. The CDR3 length is 13 residues. CDR3 nucleotides: TGTGCCAGCAGCCGGCGAGGAGTCTATGGCTACACCTTC. Protein product: CASSRRGVYGYTF.